This T cell receptor beta chain is from a study of cytomegalovirus exposure and HLA in healthy donors. Study-wide findings and caveats: Later on, an analysis found that several of the most significant clusters appeared to be linked to common viral pathogens, which included parvovirus B19.

The primer mix had 60 Vbeta and 13 Jbeta primers. The table came from immunoSEQ multiplex PCR; TCRdb's copy has only in-frame clones and leaves some out. The sample carries just over 150,000 clones, approximately 85% recorded once. This clone has just one count. No antigen is known for it. The CDR3 sequence is 15 residues long. Germline V gives CDR1 LNHDA, CDR2 SQIVND (reference sequence). V lost 3 bases and J 1 base, leaving 10 bases between the germline ends. This clonotype was obtained from a man between 18 and 35 years old in good health and CMV-seropositive. What was sequenced was PBMCs. The J gene is TRBJ1-5, the V gene TRBV19, with D unresolved. The CDR3 loop is CASSIVSRSNQPQHF. CDR3 DNA: TGTGCCAGTAGTATTGTCAGTCGCAGCAATCAGCCCCAGCATTTT.